A single sample is the source of the 29 T cell receptor beta chains below, sequenced in a study of T cell repertoires in cytomegalovirus infection. TCRdb reprocessed the reads with MiXCR, giving one entry per CDR3 protein. The repertoire holds under 850,000 distinct CDR3 sequences, about a third seen once, with 2.8% in the top ten. The source material was PBMCs. The origin of the receptors is a human donor in good health (CMV status not recorded). Some clones in this sample may be carry-over from other donors' samples.

This chain uses TRBV25-1 with TRBJ2-1; possible D gene TRBD1, 6 bases. V dropped 0 bases and J dropped 0 bases, with 18 bases sitting between them. Germline lookup yields CDR1 MGHDK and CDR2 SYGVNS. The CDR3 has 19 amino acids. The CDR3 region has the DNA TGTGCCAGCAGTGAATACCGGACAGTCCCTAACAGCTCCTACAATGAGCAGTTCTTC. This encodes CASSEYRTVPNSSYNEQFF.

The V and J genes are TRBV6-6 and TRBJ2-1, with 9 nucleotides matching TRBD2. CDR1 MNHNY and CDR2 SVGAGI come from the germline V gene (reference sequence). This CDR3 has 17 amino acids. V shed 8 bases and J 6 bases; nucleotides not matched to a gene: 17. CDR3 DNA sequence: TGTGCCAGCTCTGCGCGGGGGGGTGGGGCTGGCTTCAATGAGCAGTTCTTC. Amino acids: CASSARGGGAGFNEQFF.

This clonotype came up a few times. The CDR3 nucleotides are TGTGCCAGCAGCTTAGGGACAGACGGAGGCTACACCTTC. This sequence encodes CASSLGTDGGYTF. The chain couples TRBV7-9 to TRBJ1-2; weak D call: TRBD1 (6 bases). The CDR3 runs 13 residues. The V gene's germline CDR1 is SEHNR and CDR2 FQNEAQ (reference sequence). Trimming took 1 base from V and 8 from J, leaving 11 bases between them.

This clonotype was seen a few times. The V gene is TRBV4-1, the J gene TRBJ1-2; D might be TRBD1 (5 bases). Trimming left V 0 bases short and J 4 bases short, with 18 bases between. CDR1 and CDR2 (germline): MGHRA, YSYEKL. The length of the CDR3 is 17 residues. Here the CDR3 DNA reads TGCGCCAGCAGCCAAGATGACAGCCCGCCATCGCCCTATGGCTACACCTTC. The encoded protein is CASSQDDSPPSPYGYTF.

This clonotype was seen a few times. This rearrangement joins TRBV12-3 or TRBV12-4 to TRBJ2-7, with D perhaps assigned TRBD1 or TRBD2 (5 bases each). The CDR3 length is 13 residues. Deletions cut 6 bases from V and 7 bases from J, with 16 bases between. The DNA of the CDR3 is TGTGCCAGCAGCCGCCCTGGGACGAGAGAGCAGTACTTC. Residues: CASSRPGTREQYF.

DNA for the CDR3: TGTGCCACTTTGATCAGGAACACTGAAGCTTTCTTT. Amino acids: CATLIRNTEAFF. V usage is TRBV28 and J usage is TRBJ1-1; unclear D gene. V was clipped by 10 bases and J by 1 base, with 10 bases between them. The length of the CDR3 is 12 residues. Germline-derived CDR1 and CDR2 are MDHEN and SYDVKM.

A few counts support this clonotype. The CDR3 nucleotides are TGTGCCAGTAGTATCCTCCGCGACAGGGAGAGCTCCTACGAGCAGTACTTC. Translating gives CASSILRDRESSYEQYF. The chain carries TRBV19 and TRBJ2-7; 7 bases are a match to TRBD1. CDR1 and CDR2 (germline): LNHDA, SQIVND (reference sequence). The CDR3 has 17 amino acids. Trimming at V came to 3 bases and at J to 0 bases, leaving 11 bases not matched to a gene. The entire variable domain, with the rest obtained from reference TRBV19 and TRBJ2-7, is as follows: DGGITQSPKYLFRKEGQNVTLSCEQNLNHDAMYWYRQDPGQGLRLIYYSQIVNDFQKGDIAEGYSVSREKKESFPLTVTSAQKNPTAFYLCASSILRDRESSYEQYFGPGTRLTVT.

This rearrangement joins TRBV5-1 to TRBJ2-3, with 10 bases matching TRBD2. Germline CDR1 SGHRS, CDR2 YFSETQ. The V and J ends lost 0 bases and 9 bases, in that order; junction bases with no gene match: 10. The CDR3 consists of 16 residues. The CDR3 is CASSLAGASGRGTQYF. The CDR3 nucleotides are TGCGCCAGCAGCTTGGCCGGGGCTAGCGGGAGAGGAACGCAGTATTTT. Filled out from reference TRBV5-1 and TRBJ2-3, the complete variable domain reads KAGVTQTPRYLIKTRGQQVTLSCSPISGHRSVSWYQQTPGQGLQFLFEYFSETQRNKGNFPGRFSGRQFSNSRSEMNVSTLELGDSALYLCASSLAGASGRGTQYFGPGTRLTVL.

This clonotype has a count of ten or more. V usage is TRBV7-2 and J usage is TRBJ2-5; possibly TRBD1 for D (5 bases). The CDR3 is 14 amino acids. The V gene lost 6 bases and the J gene lost 1 base, with 12 bases spanning the gap. The germline V gene encodes CDR1 SGHTA and CDR2 FQGNSA. The CDR3 reads CASSPDRSQETQYF. CDR3 sequence (DNA): TGTGCCAGCAGTCCCGACAGAAGCCAAGAGACCCAGTACTTC.

Ten or more counts support this clonotype. The chain employs TRBV7-8 and TRBJ2-1; 9 positions agree with TRBD2. Germline lookup yields CDR1 SGHVS and CDR2 FQNEAQ. Germline trimming cut 2 bases from V and 9 bases from J; bases unmatched to any gene: 11. The CDR3 has 16 residues. CDR3 sequence: CASSLRRRTSEGEQFF. The CDR3 coding sequence is TGTGCCAGCAGCTTAAGAAGACGGACTAGCGAGGGTGAGCAGTTCTTC.

The chain links TRBV7-9 to TRBJ2-1, with D unresolved. The CDR3 contains 11 residues. The V gene lost 6 bases and the J gene lost 9 bases, with 9 bases spanning the gap. The germline V gene encodes CDR1 SEHNR and CDR2 FQNEAQ (reference sequence). The CDR3, as DNA: TGTGCCAGCAGTAGGGCCGTTGAGCAGTTCTTC. Its protein product is CASSRAVEQFF. The full variable domain, rest sourced from reference TRBV7-9 and TRBJ2-1, is DTGVSQNPRHKITKRGQNVTFRCDPISEHNRLYWYRQTLGQGPEFLTYFQNEAQLEKSRLLSDRFSAERPKGSFSTLEIQRTEQGDSAMYLCASSRAVEQFFGPGTRLTVL.

The J gene is TRBJ1-5, the V gene TRBV12-3 or TRBV12-4; D unresolved. The CDR3 covers 12 residues. V shed 5 bases and J shed 3 bases, with 5 bases lying between them. The chain's CDR3 is CASSKLNQPQHF. The DNA for the CDR3 is TGTGCCAGCAGTAAGCTCAATCAGCCCCAGCATTTT.

The V gene is TRBV30, the J gene TRBJ1-6, with D uncertain. Per germline, CDR1 GTSNPN and CDR2 SVGIG (reference sequence). Between the trimmed V and J ends, which lost 1 base and 14 bases, there was a span of 9 bases. The CDR3 runs 11 residues. The CDR3 here is CAWSERSALHF. CDR3 DNA: TGTGCCTGGAGTGAAAGATCTGCCCTCCACTTT.

This clonotype was found a few times. This chain links TRBV7-9 with TRBJ1-1; D ambiguous. Trimming removed 8 bases at V and 1 base at J, with 17 bases between. Germline values: CDR1 SEHNR, CDR2 FQNEAQ (reference sequence). The CDR3 runs 15 residues. Here the CDR3 reads CASSPPRRENTEAFF. The CDR3 DNA reads as TGTGCCAGCTCCCCTCCTCGACGAGAGAACACTGAAGCTTTCTTT.

There are a few counts of this clonotype. The chain is built from TRBV10-2 and TRBJ2-3; 9 bases fit TRBD2. V shed 9 bases, J shed 4 bases, and the junction held 5 bases outside the gene matches. CDR1 is WSHSY and CDR2 is SAAADI in the germline V gene. This CDR3 has 13 amino acids. As DNA, the CDR3 is TGCGCCAGTCTAGCGGGGAGGTCAGATACGCAGTATTTT. This gives the protein CASLAGRSDTQYF.

This clonotype has more than one count but fewer than ten. The chain joins TRBV7-9 to TRBJ1-5; D gene uncertain. The CDR3 loop spans 15 amino acids. Trimming removed 5 bases from V and 4 bases from J, with 15 bases in between. The V gene's germline CDR1 is SEHNR and CDR2 FQNEAQ (reference sequence). The DNA for the CDR3 is TGTGCCAGCAGCCCTCTCGCGGCATCGAATCAGCCCCAGCATTTT. It encodes CASSPLAASNQPQHF.

This clonotype was seen a few times. V gene TRBV11-2 combines with J gene TRBJ2-1; a weak D match, TRBD2 (5 bases). CDR1 SGHAT and CDR2 FQNNGV come from the germline V gene. The CDR3 is 14 residues long. Trimming stripped 5 bases from V and 1 base from J, with 9 bases between. DNA of the CDR3: TGTGCCAGCAGCCAAGCGGCTTCCTACAATGAGCAGTTCTTC. It yields the protein CASSQAASYNEQFF. Full variable domain (remainder filled in from reference TRBV11-2 and TRBJ2-1): EAGVAQSPRYKIIEKRQSVAFWCNPISGHATLYWYQQILGQGPKLLIQFQNNGVVDDSQLPKDRFSAERLKGVDSTLKIQPAKLEDSAVYLCASSQAASYNEQFFGPGTRLTVL.

The chain links TRBV4-1 to TRBJ1-1; TRBD1 is a possible D gene (5 bases). The CDR3 consists of 15 residues. Germline V gene data show CDR1 as MGHRA and CDR2 as YSYEKL. Deletions cut 1 base from V and 7 bases from J, with 16 bases between. CDR3 sequence: CASSQAVSRANEAFF. CDR3 nucleotide sequence: TGCGCCAGCAGCCAAGCGGTGTCCAGGGCCAATGAAGCTTTCTTT.

Ten or more counts support this clonotype. CDR3 sequence (DNA): TGTGCCAGCAGCGCCTCAGCGGGAGTAACAGATACGCAGTATTTT. Translated: CASSASAGVTDTQYF. The chain recombines TRBV9 with TRBJ2-3; 8 bases are shared with TRBD2. CDR1 and CDR2 (germline): SGDLS, YYNGEE. Germline trimming cut 3 bases from V and 3 bases from J; bases unmatched to any gene: 6. The CDR3 runs to 15 residues.

The chain joins TRBV19 to TRBJ2-6, with a weak D call TRBD2 (6 bases). CDR1 and CDR2 (germline): LNHDA, SQIVND (reference sequence). The CDR3 consists of 18 residues. V was trimmed by 3 bases and J by 0 bases, leaving 15 bases between them. The CDR3 nucleotides read TGTGCCAGTAGTATTCCGGGACTCTTTCGCTCTGGGGCCAACGTCCTGACTTTC. Translation: CASSIPGLFRSGANVLTF.

There are a few counts of this clonotype. One end of the junction varies from germline; a read error may be responsible. The genes are TRBV28 and TRBJ2-4; 9 bases agree with TRBD1. CDR1 and CDR2 from the germline V gene are MDHEN and SYDVKM. There are 12 residues in the CDR3. CDR3 sequence reads: CASSLNRDRVHF. The CDR3 region has the DNA TGTGCCAGCAGTTTGAATCGGGACAGGGTACACTTC.

This chain joins TRBV5-1 and TRBJ1-1; D is possibly TRBD1 (5 bases). Germline V lookup: CDR1 SGHRS, CDR2 YFSETQ. The CDR3 has 15 residues. V shed 4 bases and J shed 0 bases, with 13 bases lying between them. Here the CDR3 DNA reads TGCGCCAGCAGCATCACAGGATTCATGAACACTGAAGCTTTCTTT. It translates to CASSITGFMNTEAFF.

Comments on this clonotype: A read error is possible here, since a much larger clone lies one base away. Likely a read error: the CDR3 ends without its conserved phenylalanine or tryptophan. The gene calls are TRBV7-2 and TRBJ1-2; D gene unclear. CDR3 length equals 14 residues. The ends were cut back, 1 base at V and 2 bases at J, with 8 bases in the middle. The V gene's germline CDR1 is SGHTA and CDR2 FQGNSA. The CDR3 DNA is TGTGCCAGCAGCTTAGAACTGGCGAACTATGGCTACACCTTA. This codes for CASSLELANYGYTL.

The V gene is TRBV4-2, the J gene TRBJ2-2, with D possibly being TRBD2 (6 bases). The CDR3 length is 14 residues. Trimming left V 3 bases short and J 7 bases short, with 12 bases between. Germline V gene data show CDR1 as LGHNA and CDR2 as YNFKEQ. DNA for the CDR3: TGTGCCAGCAGCCACGGGAGTTTGATCGGGGAGCTGTTTTTT. Translating it yields CASSHGSLIGELFF.

This clonotype showed up just a few times. The chain employs TRBV5-6 and TRBJ2-1; the match to TRBD2 covers 7 bases. V lost 4 bases to trimming and J lost 7 bases; unmatched junction nucleotides: 8. The CDR3 covers 14 residues. Looked up from germline, CDR1 is SGHDT and CDR2 is YYEEEE. The CDR3 is CASSQGAGLNEQFF. The DNA of the CDR3 is TGTGCCAGCAGCCAAGGAGCGGGATTGAATGAGCAGTTCTTC.

This clonotype was found a few times. V gene TRBV4-1 combines with J gene TRBJ2-5; D remains ambiguous. The CDR3 totals 14 residues. The V end lost 0 bases, the J end lost 7 bases, and 12 bases lay between the germline ends. CDR1 MGHRA and CDR2 YSYEKL come from the germline V gene. CDR3 residues: CASSQDRLLVTQYF. The CDR3 DNA sequence: TGCGCCAGCAGCCAAGATAGGCTGCTTGTGACCCAGTACTTC.

V is TRBV19 and J is TRBJ1-1; no firm D call. V gave up 3 bases and J gave up 2 bases, with 7 bases separating them. From germline, CDR1 is LNHDA and CDR2 SQIVND (reference sequence). CDR3 length: 13 amino acids. DNA of the CDR3: TGTGCCAGTAGTATTCCAGCTAACACTGAAGCTTTCTTT. Amino acid sequence: CASSIPANTEAFF.

This clonotype has only a few counts. The chain joins TRBV6-1 to TRBJ1-5; no clear D gene. The CDR3 runs to 13 residues. V was pared by 6 bases and J by 4 bases, with 10 bases between. Germline V gene sequence: CDR1 MNHNS, CDR2 SASEGT. The chain's CDR3 is CASRDRRNQPQHF. CDR3 sequence (DNA): TGTGCCAGCAGGGACCGACGAAATCAGCCCCAGCATTTT.

The rearrangement joins TRBV28 to TRBJ1-4, with D perhaps matching TRBD1 (5 bases). Germline values: CDR1 MDHEN, CDR2 SYDVKM. The V and J ends lost 8 bases and 6 bases respectively, with 16 bases between them. The CDR3 contains 14 residues. CDR3 nucleotides: TGTGCCAGCCGACCCGGGCCGGGGGATGAAAAACTGTTTTTT. Its translation: CASRPGPGDEKLFF.